This record covers a single T cell receptor (beta chain). The antigen is not known. The sample comes from a study of shared clonotypes between healthy human individuals. Study-level information: Donors had three CD4 naive, three CD4 memory, two CD8 naive and one CD8 memory plate apiece. Study-wide results and limits: Generation probability values for non-shared clonotypes were lower than those for clonotypes shared by all four donors.

It was 200 ng DNA, tens of thousands of T cell genomes, that sorted-subset replicate PCRs used. Only in-frame clones appear in the TCRdb table, and some are missing; sequencing was by immunoSEQ multiplex PCR. The sample carries millions of clones, more than 85% recorded once. CD45RO-negative CD8 cells positively selected for CCR7 made up the naive population, which excluded terminally differentiated effector memory CD45RA+ cells. The specimen was naive CD8+ T cells from PBMCs. The sequence was obtained from a young man in good health. Some clones in this sample may be carry-over from other donors' samples.

CDR3 residues: CASSPAGDTNYNEQFF. CDR3 coding DNA: TGCGCCAGCAGCCCCGCAGGGGACACGAACTACAATGAGCAGTTCTTC. The chain couples TRBV4-1 to TRBJ2-1; D possibly corresponds to TRBD1 (6 bases). Trimming cost V 4 bases and J 3 bases, with 16 bases left between them. Per germline, CDR1 MGHRA and CDR2 YSYEKL. The CDR3 consists of 16 residues.